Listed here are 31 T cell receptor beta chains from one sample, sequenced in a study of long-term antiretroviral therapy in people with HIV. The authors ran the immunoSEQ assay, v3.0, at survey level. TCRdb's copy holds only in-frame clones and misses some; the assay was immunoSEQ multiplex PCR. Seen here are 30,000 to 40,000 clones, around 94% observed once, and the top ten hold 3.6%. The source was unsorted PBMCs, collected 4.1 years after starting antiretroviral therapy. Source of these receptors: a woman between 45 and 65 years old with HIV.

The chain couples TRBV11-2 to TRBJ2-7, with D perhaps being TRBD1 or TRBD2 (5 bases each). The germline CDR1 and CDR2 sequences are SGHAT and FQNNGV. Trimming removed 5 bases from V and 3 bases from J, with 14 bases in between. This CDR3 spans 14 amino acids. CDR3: CASSRGASSYEQYF. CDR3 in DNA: TGTGCCAGCAGCCGAGGGGCCAGTAGCTACGAGCAGTACTTC.

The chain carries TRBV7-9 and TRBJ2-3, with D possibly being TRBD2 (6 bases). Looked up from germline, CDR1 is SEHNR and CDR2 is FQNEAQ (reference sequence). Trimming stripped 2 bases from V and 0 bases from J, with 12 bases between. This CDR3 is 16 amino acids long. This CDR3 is CASSLLGGSSTDTQYF. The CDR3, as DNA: TGTGCCAGCAGCTTACTGGGGGGTTCTAGCACAGATACGCAGTATTTT.

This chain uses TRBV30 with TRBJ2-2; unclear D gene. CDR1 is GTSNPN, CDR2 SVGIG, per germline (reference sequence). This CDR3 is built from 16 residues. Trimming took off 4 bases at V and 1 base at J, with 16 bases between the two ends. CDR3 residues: CAWNGFWRQNTGELFF. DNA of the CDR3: TGTGCCTGGAACGGTTTTTGGCGGCAGAACACCGGGGAGCTGTTTTTT. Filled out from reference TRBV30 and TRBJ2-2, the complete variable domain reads SQTIHQWPATLVQPVGSPLSLECTVEGTSNPNLYWYRQAAGRGLQLLFYSVGIGQISSEVPQNLSASRPQDRQFILSSKKLLLSDSGFYLCAWNGFWRQNTGELFFGEGSRLTVL.

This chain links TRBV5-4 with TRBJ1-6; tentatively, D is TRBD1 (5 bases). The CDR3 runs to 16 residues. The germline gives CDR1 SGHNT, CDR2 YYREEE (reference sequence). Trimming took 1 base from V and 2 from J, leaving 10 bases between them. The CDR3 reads CASSLRGTAYNSPLHF. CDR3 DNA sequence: TGTGCCAGCAGCTTGAGGGGAACGGCCTATAATTCACCCCTCCACTTT.

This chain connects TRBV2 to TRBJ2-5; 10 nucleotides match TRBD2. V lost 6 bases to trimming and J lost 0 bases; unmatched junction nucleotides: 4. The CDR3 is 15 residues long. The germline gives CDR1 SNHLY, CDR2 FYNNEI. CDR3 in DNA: TGTGCCAGCAGGGAGCGGGGGGGGTACCAAGAGACCCAGTACTTC. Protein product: CASRERGGYQETQYF.

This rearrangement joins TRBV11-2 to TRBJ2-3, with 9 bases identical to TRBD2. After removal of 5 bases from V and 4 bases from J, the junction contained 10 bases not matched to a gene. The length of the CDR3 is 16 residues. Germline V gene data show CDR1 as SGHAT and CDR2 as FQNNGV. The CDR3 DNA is TGTGCCAGCAGCCCAGGGAGCGGGGGGACTCCAGATACGCAGTATTTT. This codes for CASSPGSGGTPDTQYF.

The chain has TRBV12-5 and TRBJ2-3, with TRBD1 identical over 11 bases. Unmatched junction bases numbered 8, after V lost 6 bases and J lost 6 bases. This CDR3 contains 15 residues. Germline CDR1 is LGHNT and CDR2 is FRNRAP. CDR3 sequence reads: CASGPGTGGFDTQYF. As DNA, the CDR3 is TGTGCTAGTGGCCCCGGGACAGGGGGTTTTGATACGCAGTATTTT.

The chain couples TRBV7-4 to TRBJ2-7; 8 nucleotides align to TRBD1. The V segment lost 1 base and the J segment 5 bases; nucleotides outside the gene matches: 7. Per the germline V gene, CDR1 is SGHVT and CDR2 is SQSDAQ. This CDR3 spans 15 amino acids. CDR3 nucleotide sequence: TGTGCCAGCAGCTTAGGTGCGCCAGGGGGCGACGAGCAGTACTTC. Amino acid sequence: CASSLGAPGGDEQYF.

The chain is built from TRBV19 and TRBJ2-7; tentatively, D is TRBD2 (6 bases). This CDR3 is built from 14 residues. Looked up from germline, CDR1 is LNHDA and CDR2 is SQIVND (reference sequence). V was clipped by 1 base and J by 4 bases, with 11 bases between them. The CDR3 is CASSIGRGGYEQYF. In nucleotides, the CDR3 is TGTGCCAGTAGTATAGGTCGGGGAGGATACGAGCAGTACTTC.

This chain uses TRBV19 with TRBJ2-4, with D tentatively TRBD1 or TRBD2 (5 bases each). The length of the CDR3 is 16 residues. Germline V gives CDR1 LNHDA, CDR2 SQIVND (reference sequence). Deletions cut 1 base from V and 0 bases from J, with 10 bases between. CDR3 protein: CASSIGGTVAKNIQYF. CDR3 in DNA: TGTGCCAGTAGTATAGGGGGGACGGTAGCCAAAAACATTCAGTACTTC.

CDR3 bases: TGTGCCAGCAGCTTTGTAGGGGGCCTTAACTATGGCTACACCTTC. Its translation: CASSFVGGLNYGYTF. The gene calls are TRBV5-6 and TRBJ1-2, with 7 bases lining up with TRBD1. V shed 2 bases and J 1 base; nucleotides not matched to a gene: 5. The germline gives CDR1 SGHDT, CDR2 YYEEEE. The CDR3 runs 15 residues.

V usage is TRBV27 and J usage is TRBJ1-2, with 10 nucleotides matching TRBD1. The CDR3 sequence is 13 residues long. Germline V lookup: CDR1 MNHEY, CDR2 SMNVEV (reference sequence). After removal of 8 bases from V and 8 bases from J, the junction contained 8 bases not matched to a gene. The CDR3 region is CASRDRGAWGYTF. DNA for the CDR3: TGTGCCAGCCGGGACAGGGGTGCATGGGGCTACACCTTC.

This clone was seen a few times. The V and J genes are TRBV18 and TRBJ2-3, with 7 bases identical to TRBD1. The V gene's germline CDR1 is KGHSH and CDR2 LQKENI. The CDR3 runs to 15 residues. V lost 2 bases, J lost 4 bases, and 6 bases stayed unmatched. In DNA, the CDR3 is TGTGCCAGCTCACCAACACAGGGGTCGGCAGATACGCAGTATTTT. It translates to CASSPTQGSADTQYF.

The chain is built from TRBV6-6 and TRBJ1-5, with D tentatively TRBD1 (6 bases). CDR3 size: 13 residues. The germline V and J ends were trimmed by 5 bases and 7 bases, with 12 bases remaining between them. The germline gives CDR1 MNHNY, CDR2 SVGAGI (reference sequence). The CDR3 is CASSGGGRQPQHF. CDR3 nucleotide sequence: TGTGCCAGCAGTGGTGGGGGGCGACAGCCCCAGCATTTT.

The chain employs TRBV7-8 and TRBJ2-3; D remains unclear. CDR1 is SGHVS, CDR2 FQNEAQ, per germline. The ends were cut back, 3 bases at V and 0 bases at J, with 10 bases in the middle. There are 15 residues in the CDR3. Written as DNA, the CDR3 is TGTGCCAGCAGCTTCCGCCACCTCAGCACAGATACGCAGTATTTT. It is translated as CASSFRHLSTDTQYF.

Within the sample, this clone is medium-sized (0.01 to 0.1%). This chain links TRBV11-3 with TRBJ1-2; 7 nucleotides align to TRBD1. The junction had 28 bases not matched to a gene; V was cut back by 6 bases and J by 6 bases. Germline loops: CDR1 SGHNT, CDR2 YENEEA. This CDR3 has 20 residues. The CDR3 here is CASRSKPSPGQMGSGDGYTF. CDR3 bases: TGTGCCAGCAGATCGAAACCCTCACCGGGACAGATGGGTAGTGGAGATGGCTACACCTTC.

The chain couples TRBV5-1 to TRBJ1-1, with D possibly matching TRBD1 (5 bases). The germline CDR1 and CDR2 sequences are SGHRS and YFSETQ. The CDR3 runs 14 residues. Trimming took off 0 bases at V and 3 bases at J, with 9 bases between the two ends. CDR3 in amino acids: CASSLVGGDTEAFF. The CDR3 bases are TGCGCCAGCAGCTTGGTGGGGGGAGACACTGAAGCTTTCTTT. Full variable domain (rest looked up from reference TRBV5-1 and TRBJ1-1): KAGVTQTPRYLIKTRGQQVTLSCSPISGHRSVSWYQQTPGQGLQFLFEYFSETQRNKGNFPGRFSGRQFSNSRSEMNVSTLELGDSALYLCASSLVGGDTEAFFGQGTRLTVV.

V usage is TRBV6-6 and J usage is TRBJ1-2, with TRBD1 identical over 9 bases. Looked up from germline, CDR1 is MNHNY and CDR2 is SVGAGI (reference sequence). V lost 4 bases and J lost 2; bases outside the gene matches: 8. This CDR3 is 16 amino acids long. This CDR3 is CASSLQGAQTNYGYTF. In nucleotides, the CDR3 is TGTGCCAGCAGTTTACAGGGGGCTCAAACCAACTATGGCTACACCTTC.

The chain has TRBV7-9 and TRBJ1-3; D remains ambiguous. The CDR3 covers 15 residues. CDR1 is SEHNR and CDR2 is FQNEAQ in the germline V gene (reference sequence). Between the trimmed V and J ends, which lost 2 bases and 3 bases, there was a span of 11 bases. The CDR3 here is CASSLISGFGNTIYF. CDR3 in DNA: TGTGCCAGCAGCTTAATTTCTGGTTTTGGAAACACCATATATTTT.

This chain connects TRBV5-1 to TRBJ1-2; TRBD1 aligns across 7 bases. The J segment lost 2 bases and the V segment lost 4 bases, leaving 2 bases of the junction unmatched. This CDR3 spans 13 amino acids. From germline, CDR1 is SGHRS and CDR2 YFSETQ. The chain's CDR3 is CASSPTGNYGYTF. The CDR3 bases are TGCGCCAGCAGCCCGACAGGGAACTATGGCTACACCTTC. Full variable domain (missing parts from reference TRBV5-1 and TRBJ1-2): KAGVTQTPRYLIKTRGQQVTLSCSPISGHRSVSWYQQTPGQGLQFLFEYFSETQRNKGNFPGRFSGRQFSNSRSEMNVSTLELGDSALYLCASSPTGNYGYTFGSGTRLTVV.

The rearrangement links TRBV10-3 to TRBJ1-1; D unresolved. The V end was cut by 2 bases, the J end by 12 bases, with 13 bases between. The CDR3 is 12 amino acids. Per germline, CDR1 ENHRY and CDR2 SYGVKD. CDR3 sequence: CAISEETVETFF. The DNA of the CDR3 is TGTGCCATCAGTGAGGAAACGGTAGAAACTTTCTTT.

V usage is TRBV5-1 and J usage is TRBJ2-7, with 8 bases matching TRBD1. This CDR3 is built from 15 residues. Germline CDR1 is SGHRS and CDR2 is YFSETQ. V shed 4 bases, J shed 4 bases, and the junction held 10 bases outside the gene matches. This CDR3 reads CASSPAGTGLYEQYF. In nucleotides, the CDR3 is TGCGCCAGCAGCCCGGCCGGGACAGGACTTTACGAGCAGTACTTC.

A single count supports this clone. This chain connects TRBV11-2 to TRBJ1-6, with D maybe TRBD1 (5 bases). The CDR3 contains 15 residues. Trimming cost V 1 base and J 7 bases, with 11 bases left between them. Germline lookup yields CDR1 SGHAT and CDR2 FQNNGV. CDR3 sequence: CASSLVKGDNSPLHF. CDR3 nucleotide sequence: TGTGCCAGCAGCTTAGTAAAAGGGGACAATTCACCCCTCCACTTT. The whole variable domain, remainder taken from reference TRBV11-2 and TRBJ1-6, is EAGVAQSPRYKIIEKRQSVAFWCNPISGHATLYWYQQILGQGPKLLIQFQNNGVVDDSQLPKDRFSAERLKGVDSTLKIQPAKLEDSAVYLCASSLVKGDNSPLHFGNGTRLTVT.

The CDR3 is CASSQDRRMGNTQYF. CDR3 DNA sequence: TGTGCCAGCAGCCAAGATCGACGGATGGGCAATACGCAGTATTTT. The chain is built from TRBV4-2 and TRBJ2-3; no clear D. V was shortened by 0 bases and J by 7 bases, with 14 bases between the two germline ends. Germline V lookup: CDR1 LGHNA, CDR2 YNFKEQ. The CDR3 has 15 residues.

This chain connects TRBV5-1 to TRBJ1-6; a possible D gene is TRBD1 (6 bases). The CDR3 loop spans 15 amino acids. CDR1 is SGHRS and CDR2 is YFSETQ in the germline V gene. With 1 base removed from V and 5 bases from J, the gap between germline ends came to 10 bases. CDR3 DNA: TGCGCCAGCAGCTTGCAGGGGTGGGATAATTCACCCCTCCACTTT. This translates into CASSLQGWDNSPLHF.

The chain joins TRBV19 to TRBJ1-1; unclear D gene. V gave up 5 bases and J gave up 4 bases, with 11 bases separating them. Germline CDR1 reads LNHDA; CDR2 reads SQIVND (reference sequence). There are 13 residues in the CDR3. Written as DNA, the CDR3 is TGTGCCAGTAGTGCGCCGAAGCCCACTGAAGCTTTCTTT. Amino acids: CASSAPKPTEAFF.

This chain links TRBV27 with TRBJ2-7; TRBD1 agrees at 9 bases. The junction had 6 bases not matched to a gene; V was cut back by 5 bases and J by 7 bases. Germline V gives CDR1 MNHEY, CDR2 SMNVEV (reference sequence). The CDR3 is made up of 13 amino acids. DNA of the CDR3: TGTGCCAGCAGTCACCGGGACAGGGTTGAGCAGTACTTC. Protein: CASSHRDRVEQYF.

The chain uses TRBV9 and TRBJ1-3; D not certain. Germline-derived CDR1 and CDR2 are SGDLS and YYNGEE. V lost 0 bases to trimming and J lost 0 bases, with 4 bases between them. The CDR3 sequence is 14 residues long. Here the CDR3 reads CASSVGVSGNTIYF. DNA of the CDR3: TGTGCCAGCAGCGTAGGAGTCTCTGGAAACACCATATATTTT.

The CDR3 DNA reads TGTGCCAGCAGCTTAGGAGCGTCCAAGGCAGATACGCAGTATTTT. Residues: CASSLGASKADTQYF. V usage is TRBV7-2 and J usage is TRBJ2-3; unclear D gene. Germline values: CDR1 SGHTA, CDR2 FQGNSA. The CDR3 is 15 amino acids. The V end lost 1 base, the J end lost 4 bases, and 12 bases lay between the germline ends.

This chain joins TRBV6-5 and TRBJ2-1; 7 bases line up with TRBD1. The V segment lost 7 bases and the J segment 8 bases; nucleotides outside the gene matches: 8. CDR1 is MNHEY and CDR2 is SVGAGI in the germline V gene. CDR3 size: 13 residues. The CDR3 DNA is TGTGCCAGCAAAAAGACAGGGATGGATGAGCAGTTCTTC. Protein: CASKKTGMDEQFF.

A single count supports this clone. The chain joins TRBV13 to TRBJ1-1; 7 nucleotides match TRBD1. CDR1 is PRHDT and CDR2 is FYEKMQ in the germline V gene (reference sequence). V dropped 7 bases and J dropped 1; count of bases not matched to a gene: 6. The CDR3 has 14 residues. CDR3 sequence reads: CASTIRDRNTEAFF. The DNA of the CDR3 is TGTGCCAGCACCATAAGGGACAGGAACACTGAAGCTTTCTTT.